These 9 T cell receptor beta chains were all obtained from the same sample, sequenced in a study of response to subunit inactivated influenza vaccine. MiXCR, applied by TCRdb to the RT-PCR reads, yields one record per CDR3 protein. The sample includes some 500,000 distinct CDR3 sequences, approximately 24% of them seen just once. The material was CD4+ T cells sorted from PBMCs, obtained around 5 days after vaccination. All receptors derive from a man in his fifties who received an inactivated influenza vaccine.

This clonotype was counted ten times or more. The gene calls are TRBV6-2 or TRBV6-3 and TRBJ2-2; D might be TRBD1 (6 bases). The CDR3 runs to 15 residues. Germline loops: CDR1 MNHEY, CDR2 SVGEGT. The V gene lost 6 bases and the J gene lost 4 bases, with 15 bases spanning the gap. CDR3 bases: TGTGCCAGCAGCCCTGGGACAACGGTCACCGGGGAGCTGTTTTTT. Amino acids: CASSPGTTVTGELFF.

This clonotype was counted only a few times. The chain is built from TRBV9 and TRBJ2-3; tentative D call: TRBD2 (5 bases). The V gene's germline CDR1 is SGDLS and CDR2 YYNGEE. Trimming pared 0 bases from V and 0 bases from J, leaving 8 bases between. CDR3 length equals 15 residues. CDR3 in amino acids: CASSVGGSSTDTQYF. The CDR3 DNA reads TGTGCCAGCAGCGTAGGAGGGTCAAGCACAGATACGCAGTATTTT.

This clonotype was counted between two and nine times. The CDR3 bases are TGTGCCACCAGTACCGGGACAGGAGGCACAGATACGCAGTATTTT. Translated, it gives CATSTGTGGTDTQYF. V and J are TRBV15 and TRBJ2-3, with TRBD1 matching 8 bases. Unmatched junction bases numbered 6, after V lost 6 bases and J lost 1 base. This CDR3 contains 15 residues. Germline V lookup: CDR1 LNHNV, CDR2 YYDKDF (reference sequence). Full variable domain (rest looked up from reference TRBV15 and TRBJ2-3): DAMVIQNPRYQVTQFGKPVTLSCSQTLNHNVMYWYQQKSSQAPKLLFHYYDKDFNNEADTPDNFQSRRPNTSFCFLDIRSPGLGDTAMYLCATSTGTGGTDTQYFGPGTRLTVL.

This clonotype was seen only a few times. DNA of the CDR3: TGTGCCAGCAGCTTAGCATCGGGACTCCCAAAGACGCAGTATTTT. It translates to CASSLASGLPKTQYF. The chain carries TRBV7-9 and TRBJ2-3; the D gene is possibly TRBD2 (6 bases). Trimming shortened V by 0 bases and J by 9 bases, and 16 bases separated the two germline ends. This CDR3 region has 15 residues. CDR1 is SEHNR, CDR2 FQNEAQ, per germline (reference sequence).

The gene calls are TRBV30 and TRBJ2-7; D is perhaps TRBD2 (6 bases). CDR1 and CDR2 from the germline V gene are GTSNPN and SVGIG (reference sequence). CDR3 size: 13 residues. V was cut by 3 bases and J by 4 bases, with 13 bases left in between. The CDR3 is CAWSTGAGYEQYF. Here the CDR3 DNA reads TGTGCCTGGAGCACGGGAGCGGGTTACGAGCAGTACTTC.

This chain joins TRBV12-3 or TRBV12-4 and TRBJ2-1, with 8 nucleotides matching TRBD1. This CDR3 has 12 amino acids. V lost 6 bases and J lost 8; bases outside the gene matches: 3. In nucleotides, the CDR3 is TGTGCCAGCAGCCGGACAGGGTATGAGCAGTTCTTC. Translated, it gives CASSRTGYEQFF.

This chain uses TRBV18 with TRBJ2-3, with 11 bases that match TRBD2. From germline, CDR1 is KGHSH and CDR2 LQKENI. Germline trimming cut 0 bases from V and 2 bases from J; bases unmatched to any gene: 4. There are 17 residues in the CDR3. The CDR3 DNA follows: TGTGCCAGCTCACCACCGGTAGCGGGGGGGCACACAGATACGCAGTATTTT. Encoded protein: CASSPPVAGGHTDTQYF.

This clonotype was detected a few times. The chain carries TRBV12-3 or TRBV12-4 and TRBJ2-7; D is unclear. With 5 bases removed from V and 3 bases from J, the gap between germline ends came to 11 bases. The CDR3 is 13 amino acids. The CDR3 here is CASSPNPRYEQYF. CDR3 in DNA: TGTGCCAGCAGTCCTAATCCCCGCTACGAGCAGTACTTC.

This clonotype appeared a few times. The chain employs TRBV5-1 and TRBJ2-7; 7 bases align to TRBD2. The germline gives CDR1 SGHRS, CDR2 YFSETQ. The CDR3 length is 14 residues. With 1 base clipped from V and 5 bases from J, the junction kept 6 bases outside the gene matches. CDR3 coding DNA: TGCGCCAGCAGCTTGAGAAGCGGGAAGGACGAGCAGTACTTC. Translation: CASSLRSGKDEQYF. The full variable domain, rest sourced from reference TRBV5-1 and TRBJ2-7, is KAGVTQTPRYLIKTRGQQVTLSCSPISGHRSVSWYQQTPGQGLQFLFEYFSETQRNKGNFPGRFSGRQFSNSRSEMNVSTLELGDSALYLCASSLRSGKDEQYFGPGTRLTVT.